This T cell receptor (beta chain) is from a study of shared clonotypes between healthy human individuals. Regarding the study as a whole: Naive subsets tended to show greater estimated richness than memory subsets. Shared clonotypes: about 5% naive CD4, 3.5% to 4% naive CD8, 2.3% memory CD4, 0.35% to 0.5% memory CD8.

CDR3 length: 15 residues. Trimming took 0 bases from V and 1 from J, leaving 10 bases between them. Germline V CDR1 and CDR2: SGHNT, YYREEE (reference sequence). Splitting of CD4+ cells produced CD45RA+ naive and CD45RA-negative memory subsets. Using immunoSEQ multiplex PCR, the repertoire was profiled, and TCRdb retains in-frame clones only, with some absent. The sample carries about 2.3 million clones, approximately 93% recorded once. Of note for this clone: The antigen remains unidentified.

The V and J genes are TRBV5-4 and TRBJ2-5; D remains unclear. The source material was naive CD4+ T cells from PBMCs. The sample's subset: CD45RA+ positively selected. The TCR originated in a man aged 18-30 years in good health. Some clones in this sample may be carry-over from other donors' samples. CDR3 bases: TGTGCCAGCAGCTTGGCCGCAGGTCCCCAAGAGACCCAGTACTTC. Protein product: CASSLAAGPQETQYF.